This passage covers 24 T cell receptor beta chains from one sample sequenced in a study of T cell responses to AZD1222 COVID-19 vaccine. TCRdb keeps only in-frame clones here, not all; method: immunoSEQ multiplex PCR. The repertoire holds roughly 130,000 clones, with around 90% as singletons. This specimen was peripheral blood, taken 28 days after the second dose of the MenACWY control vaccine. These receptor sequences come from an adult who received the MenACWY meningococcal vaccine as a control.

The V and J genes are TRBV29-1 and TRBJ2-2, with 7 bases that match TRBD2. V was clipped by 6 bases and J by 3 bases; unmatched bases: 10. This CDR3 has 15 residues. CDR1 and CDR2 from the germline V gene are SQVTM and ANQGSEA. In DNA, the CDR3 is TGCAGCGTGACTAAGGGAGGGGTTGACACCGGGGAGCTGTTTTTT. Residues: CSVTKGGVDTGELFF.

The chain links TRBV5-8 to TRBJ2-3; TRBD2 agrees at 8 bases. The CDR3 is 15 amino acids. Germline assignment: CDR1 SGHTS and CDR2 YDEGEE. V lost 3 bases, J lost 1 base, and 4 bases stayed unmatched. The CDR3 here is CASSYLLAGTDTQYF. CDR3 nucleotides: TGTGCCAGCAGCTACCTACTAGCGGGCACAGATACGCAGTATTTT. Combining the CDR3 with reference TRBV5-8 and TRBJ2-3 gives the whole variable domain EAGVTQSPTHLIKTRGQQATLRCSPISGHTSVYWYQQALGLGLQFLLWYDEGEERNRGNFPPRFSGRQFPNYSSELNVNALELEDSALYLCASSYLLAGTDTQYFGPGTRLTVL.

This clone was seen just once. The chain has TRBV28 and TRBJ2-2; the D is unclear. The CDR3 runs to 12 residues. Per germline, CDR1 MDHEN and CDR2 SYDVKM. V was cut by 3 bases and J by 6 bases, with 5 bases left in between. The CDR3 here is CASSFRAGELFF. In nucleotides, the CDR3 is TGTGCCAGCAGTTTTCGCGCCGGGGAGCTGTTTTTT.

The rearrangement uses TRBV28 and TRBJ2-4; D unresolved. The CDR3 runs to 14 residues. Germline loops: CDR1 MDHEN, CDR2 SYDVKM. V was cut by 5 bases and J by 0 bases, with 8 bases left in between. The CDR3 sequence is CASSPGSAKNIQYF. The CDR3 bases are TGTGCCAGCAGTCCCGGGTCAGCCAAAAACATTCAGTACTTC. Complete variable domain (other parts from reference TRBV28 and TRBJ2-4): DVKVTQSSRYLVKRTGEKVFLECVQDMDHENMFWYRQDPGLGLRLIYFSYDVKMKEKGDIPEGYSVSREKKERFSLILESASTNQTSMYLCASSPGSAKNIQYFGAGTRLSVL.

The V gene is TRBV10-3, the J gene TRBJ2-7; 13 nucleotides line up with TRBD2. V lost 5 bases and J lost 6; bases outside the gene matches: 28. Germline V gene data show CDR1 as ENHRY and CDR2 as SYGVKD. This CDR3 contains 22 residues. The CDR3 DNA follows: TGTGCCATCAGTCGGAGACAGGGGGCGACAGGACTAGCGGGGGCAGGGGGAACCGAGCAGTACTTC. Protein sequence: CAISRRQGATGLAGAGGTEQYF.

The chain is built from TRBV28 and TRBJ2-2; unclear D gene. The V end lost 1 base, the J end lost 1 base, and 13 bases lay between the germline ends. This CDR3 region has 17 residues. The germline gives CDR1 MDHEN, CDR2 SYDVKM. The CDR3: CASSLLFGQRNTGELFF. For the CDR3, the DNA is TGTGCCAGCAGTTTATTGTTCGGGCAGAGGAACACCGGGGAGCTGTTTTTT.

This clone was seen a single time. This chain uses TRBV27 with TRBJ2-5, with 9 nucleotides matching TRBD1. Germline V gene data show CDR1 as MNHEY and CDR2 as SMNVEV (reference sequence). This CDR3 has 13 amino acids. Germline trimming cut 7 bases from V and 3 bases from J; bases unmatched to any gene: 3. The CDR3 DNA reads TGTGCCAGCAAAAGGACAGGGGAAGAGACCCAGTACTTC. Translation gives CASKRTGEETQYF.

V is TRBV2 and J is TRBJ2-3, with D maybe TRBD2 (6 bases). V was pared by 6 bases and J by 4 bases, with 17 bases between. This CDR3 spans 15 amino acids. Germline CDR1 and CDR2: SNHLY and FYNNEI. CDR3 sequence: CASSDILASADTQYF. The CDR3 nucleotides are TGTGCCAGCAGCGATATACTAGCCAGTGCAGATACGCAGTATTTT.

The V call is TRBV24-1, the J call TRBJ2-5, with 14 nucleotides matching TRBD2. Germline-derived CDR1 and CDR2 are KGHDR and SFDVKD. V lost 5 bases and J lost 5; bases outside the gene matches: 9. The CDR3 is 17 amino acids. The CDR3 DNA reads TGTGCCACCAGTGGTCCGACTAGCGGGAGGGCTCGGGAGACCCAGTACTTC. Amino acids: CATSGPTSGRARETQYF.

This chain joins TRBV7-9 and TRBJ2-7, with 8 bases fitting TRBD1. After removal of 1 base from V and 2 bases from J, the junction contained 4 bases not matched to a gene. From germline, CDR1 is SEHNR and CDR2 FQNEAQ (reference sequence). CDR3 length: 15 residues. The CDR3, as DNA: TGTGCCAGCAGCTTAGTCCCGGACAGGGCCTACGAGCAGTACTTC. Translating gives CASSLVPDRAYEQYF.

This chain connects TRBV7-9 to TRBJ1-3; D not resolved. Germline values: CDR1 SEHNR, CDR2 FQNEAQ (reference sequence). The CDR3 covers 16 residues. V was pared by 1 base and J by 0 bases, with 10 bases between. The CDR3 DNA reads TGTGCCAGCAGCTTAGTCATATCAGACTCTGGAAACACCATATATTTT. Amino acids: CASSLVISDSGNTIYF.

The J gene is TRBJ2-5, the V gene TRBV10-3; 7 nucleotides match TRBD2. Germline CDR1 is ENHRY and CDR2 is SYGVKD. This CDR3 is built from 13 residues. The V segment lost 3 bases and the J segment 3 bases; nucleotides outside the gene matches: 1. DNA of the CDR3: TGTGCCATCAGTGATCGGGAGGAAGAGACCCAGTACTTC. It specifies CAISDREEETQYF.

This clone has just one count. CDR3 nucleotide sequence: TGTGCCAGCAGTGAACTAGCGGGGGGCATTGCGCGATGGGAGACCCAGTACTTC. Its protein product is CASSELAGGIARWETQYF. This rearrangement joins TRBV2 to TRBJ2-5; TRBD2 matches 11 bases. The CDR3 length is 18 residues. V dropped 2 bases and J dropped 5; count of bases not matched to a gene: 13. CDR1 and CDR2 from the germline V gene are SNHLY and FYNNEI. Based on the CDR3 plus reference TRBV2 and TRBJ2-5, the full variable domain is EPEVTQTPSHQVTQMGQEVILRCVPISNHLYFYWYRQILGQKVEFLVSFYNNEISEKSEIFDDQFSVERPDGSNFTLKIRSTKLEDSAMYFCASSELAGGIARWETQYFGPGTRLLVL.

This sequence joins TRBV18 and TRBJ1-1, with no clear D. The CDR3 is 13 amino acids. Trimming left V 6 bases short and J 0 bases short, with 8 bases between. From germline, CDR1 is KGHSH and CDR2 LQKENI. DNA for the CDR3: TGTGCCAGCTCCCCTTCCATGAACACTGAAGCTTTCTTT. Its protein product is CASSPSMNTEAFF.

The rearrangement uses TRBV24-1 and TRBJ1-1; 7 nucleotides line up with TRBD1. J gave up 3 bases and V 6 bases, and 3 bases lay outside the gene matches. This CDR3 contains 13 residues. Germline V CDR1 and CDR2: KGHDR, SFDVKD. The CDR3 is CATSRQGDTEAFF. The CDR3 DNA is TGTGCCACCAGTCGACAGGGCGACACTGAAGCTTTCTTT.

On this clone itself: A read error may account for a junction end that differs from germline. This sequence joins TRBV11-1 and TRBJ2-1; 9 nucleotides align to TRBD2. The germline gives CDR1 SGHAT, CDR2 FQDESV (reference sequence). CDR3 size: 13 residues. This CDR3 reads CASSLVAGAPPIF. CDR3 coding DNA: TGTGCCAGCAGCTTGGTAGCGGGGGCCCCACCAATCTTC.

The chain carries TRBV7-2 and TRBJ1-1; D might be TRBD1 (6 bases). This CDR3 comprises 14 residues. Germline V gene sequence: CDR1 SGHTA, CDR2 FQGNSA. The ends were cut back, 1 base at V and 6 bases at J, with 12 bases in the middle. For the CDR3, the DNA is TGTGCCAGCAGCTTAGTACAGGGAGAGGCTGAAGCTTTCTTT. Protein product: CASSLVQGEAEAFF.

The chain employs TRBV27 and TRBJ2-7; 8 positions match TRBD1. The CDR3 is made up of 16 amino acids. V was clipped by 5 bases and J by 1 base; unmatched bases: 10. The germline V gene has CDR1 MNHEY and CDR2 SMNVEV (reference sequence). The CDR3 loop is CASSTYRTGISYEQYF. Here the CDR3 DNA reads TGTGCCAGCAGTACATACCGGACAGGGATTTCCTACGAGCAGTACTTC.

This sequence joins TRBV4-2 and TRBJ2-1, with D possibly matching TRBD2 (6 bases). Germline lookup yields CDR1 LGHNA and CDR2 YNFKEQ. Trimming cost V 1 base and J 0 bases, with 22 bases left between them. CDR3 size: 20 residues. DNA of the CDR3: TGTGCCAGCAGCCAAGTTAGGCAATCCGGGAGCCGTATCTCCTACAATGAGCAGTTCTTC. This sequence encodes CASSQVRQSGSRISYNEQFF.

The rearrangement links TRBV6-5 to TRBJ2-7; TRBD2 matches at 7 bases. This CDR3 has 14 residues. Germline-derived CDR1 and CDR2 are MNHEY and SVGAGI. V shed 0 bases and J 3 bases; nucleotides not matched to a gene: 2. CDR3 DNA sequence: TGTGCCAGCAGTTACTCGGGGGGGGTCTACGAGCAGTACTTC. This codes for CASSYSGGVYEQYF.

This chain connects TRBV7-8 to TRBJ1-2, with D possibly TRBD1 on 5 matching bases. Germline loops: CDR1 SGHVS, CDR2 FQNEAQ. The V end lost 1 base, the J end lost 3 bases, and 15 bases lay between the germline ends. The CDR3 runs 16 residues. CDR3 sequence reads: CASSLDRGRADYGYTF. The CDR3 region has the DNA TGTGCCAGCAGCTTAGATAGGGGCAGGGCGGACTATGGCTACACCTTC.

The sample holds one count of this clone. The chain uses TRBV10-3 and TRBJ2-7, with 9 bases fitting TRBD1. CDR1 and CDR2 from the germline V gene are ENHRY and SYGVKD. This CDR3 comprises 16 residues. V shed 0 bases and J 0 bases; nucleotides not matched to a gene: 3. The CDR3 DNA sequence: TGTGCCATCAGTGAGTCGGGACAGGGAGCCTCCTACGAGCAGTACTTC. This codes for CAISESGQGASYEQYF.

The CDR3 region has the DNA TGTGCCAGCAGCCTTTTCGGACTAGCGGGGCTCACCGGGGAGCTGTTTTTT. It translates to CASSLFGLAGLTGELFF. The rearrangement joins TRBV5-6 to TRBJ2-2; 12 nucleotides align to TRBD2. Per germline, CDR1 SGHDT and CDR2 YYEEEE. The ends lost 4 bases at V and 4 bases at J; junction bases unmatched: 8. This CDR3 is built from 17 residues. Looking up the rest from reference TRBV5-6 and TRBJ2-2 gives the full variable domain: DAGVTQSPTHLIKTRGQQVTLRCSPKSGHDTVSWYQQALGQGPQFIFQYYEEEERQRGNFPDRFSGHQFPNYSSELNVNALLLGDSALYLCASSLFGLAGLTGELFFGEGSRLTVL.

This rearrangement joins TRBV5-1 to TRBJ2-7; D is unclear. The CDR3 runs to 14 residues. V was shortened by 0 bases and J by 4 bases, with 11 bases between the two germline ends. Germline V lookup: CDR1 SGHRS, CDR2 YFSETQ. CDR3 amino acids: CASSLAVPDYEQYF. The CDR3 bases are TGCGCCAGCAGCTTGGCCGTCCCAGATTACGAGCAGTACTTC.